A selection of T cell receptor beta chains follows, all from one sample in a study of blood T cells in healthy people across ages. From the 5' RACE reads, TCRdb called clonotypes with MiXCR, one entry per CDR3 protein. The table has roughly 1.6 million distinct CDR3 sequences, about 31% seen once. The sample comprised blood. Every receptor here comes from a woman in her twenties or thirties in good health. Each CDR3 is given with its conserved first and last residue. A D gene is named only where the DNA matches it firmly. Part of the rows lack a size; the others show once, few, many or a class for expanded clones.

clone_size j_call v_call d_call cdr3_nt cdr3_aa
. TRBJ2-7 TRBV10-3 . TGTGCCATCAGAGAAAGTGCGGCTACCTACGAGCAGTACTTC CAIRESAATYEQYF
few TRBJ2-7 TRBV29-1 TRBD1 TGCAGCGTTCGACGATTTGGGGCAGGGGGTGGCTACGAGCAGTACTTC CSVRRFGAGGGYEQYF
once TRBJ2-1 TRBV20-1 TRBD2 TGCAGTGCTCCCTACGTTAGCGGGGGGTACTCCTACAATGAGCAGTTCTTC CSAPYVSGGYSYNEQFF
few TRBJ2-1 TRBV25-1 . TGTGCCAGCAGTGAATATGGGCTGGGGACGCCCAATAATGAGCAGTTCTTC CASSEYGLGTPNNEQFF
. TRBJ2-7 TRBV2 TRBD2 TGTGCCAGCAGTGAAGCCGGGACTAGCGGGGGTTCCTACGAGCAGTACTTC CASSEAGTSGGSYEQYF
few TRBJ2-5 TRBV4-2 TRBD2 TGTGCCAGCAGCCAAGCTAGGGGACTAGCTCAAGAGACCCAGTACTTC CASSQARGLAQETQYF
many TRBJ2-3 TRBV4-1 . TGCGCCAGCAGCACCATAGGGGATACGCAGTATTTT CASSTIGDTQYF
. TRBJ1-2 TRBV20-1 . TGCAGTGCTGAGGGTAACACCTTC CSAEGNTF
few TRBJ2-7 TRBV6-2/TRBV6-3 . TGTGCCAGCAGTTACCTTGGGGCCTACGAGCAGTACTTC CASSYLGAYEQYF
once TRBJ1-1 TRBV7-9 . TGTACCAGCGGGCAGGGTCGAGTGAGCGCGAACACTGAAGCTTTCTTT CTSGQGRVSANTEAFF
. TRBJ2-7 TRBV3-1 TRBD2 TGTGCCAGCAGCCGAGGCCGATTGATGGGAGGGCCGCACGAGCAGTACTTC CASSRGRLMGGPHEQYF
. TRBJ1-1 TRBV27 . TGTGCCAGCAGTGGACTAGGCAGCGACACTGAAGCTTTCTTT CASSGLGSDTEAFF
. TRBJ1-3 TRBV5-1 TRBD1 TGCGCCAGCAGCTTAGGAGGGGGCTTGGTTGGAAACACCATATATTTT CASSLGGGLVGNTIYF
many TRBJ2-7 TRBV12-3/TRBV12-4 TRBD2 TGTGCCAGCACAAGCCTGGGACTAGCCTACGAGCAGTACTTC CASTSLGLAYEQYF
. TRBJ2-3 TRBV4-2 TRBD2 TGTGCCAGCAGCCAAGAATGGCTAGCGGTCACAGATACGCAGTATTTT CASSQEWLAVTDTQYF
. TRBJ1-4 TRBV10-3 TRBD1 TGTGCCATCAGCCTAAGACAGGGGGATGAAAAACTGTTTTTT CAISLRQGDEKLFF
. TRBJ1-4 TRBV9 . TGTGCCAGCAGCGTAGGAGGCGGATGGGGTGAAAAACTGTTTTTT CASSVGGGWGEKLFF
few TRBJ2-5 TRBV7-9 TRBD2 TGTGCCAGCAGCTCGGAGACTAGCGGGATTAGGGAGACCCAGTACTTC CASSSETSGIRETQYF
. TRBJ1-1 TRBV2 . TGTGCCAGGAGGACGGGGAGGGACACTGAAGCTTTCTTT CARRTGRDTEAFF
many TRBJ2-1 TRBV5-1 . TGCGCCAGCAGCTTTCTGGATAATGAGCAGTTCTTC CASSFLDNEQFF
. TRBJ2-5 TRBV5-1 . TGCGCCAGCAGCTCGAAGCAGCAGCAAGAGACCCAGTACTTC CASSSKQQQETQYF
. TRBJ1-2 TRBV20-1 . TGCAGTGCTAGAGATTACGGGGGGCTGGGCTATGGCTACACCTTC CSARDYGGLGYGYTF
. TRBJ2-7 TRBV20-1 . TGCAGTGCTAGCCAGTCCCTTACCGGGCCTCTAAAGTACTTC CSASQSLTGPLKYF
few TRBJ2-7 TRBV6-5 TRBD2 TGTGCCAGCAGTGTTACTAGCGGGAGCTGTTACGAGCAGTACTTC CASSVTSGSCYEQYF
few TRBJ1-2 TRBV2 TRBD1 TGTGCCAGGAGGGACAGGGGGAGCTACACCTTC CARRDRGSYTF
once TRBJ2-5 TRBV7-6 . TGTGCCAACAGCCCTGTTAGGGCAGAGGGGCCTGTAGAGACCCAGTACTTC CANSPVRAEGPVETQYF
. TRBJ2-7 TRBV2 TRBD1 TGTGCCAGCATCCTGGACAGGGCGTCCTACGAGCAGTACTTC CASILDRASYEQYF
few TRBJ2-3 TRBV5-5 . TGTGCCAGCAGTCCTCAGGGGGGTGGAGCAGATACGCAGTATTTT CASSPQGGGADTQYF
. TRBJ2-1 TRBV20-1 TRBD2 TGCAGTGCCAAGAGACCACTAGCGGGGCGGAATGAGCAGTTCTTC CSAKRPLAGRNEQFF
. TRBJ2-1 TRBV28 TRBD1 TGTGCCAGCAGGTCCGGGACAGGGGGTCGCAATGAGCAGTTCTTC CASRSGTGGRNEQFF
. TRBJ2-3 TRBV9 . TGTGCCAGCAGCGTAGGGGGGGTAACGGGGGATACGCAGTATTTT CASSVGGVTGDTQYF
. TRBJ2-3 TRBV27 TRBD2 TGTGCCAGCAGTTTTCGACTAGCGGGAGTACGAACGCAGTATTTT CASSFRLAGVRTQYF
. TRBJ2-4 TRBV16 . TGTGCCAGCAGCCAATCCGGACTGGGGTCAAACATCCAGTACTTC CASSQSGLGSNIQYF
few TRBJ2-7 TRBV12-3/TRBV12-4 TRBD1 TGTGCCAGCAGTAAGACAGGGGGGTTATACGAGCAGTACTTC CASSKTGGLYEQYF
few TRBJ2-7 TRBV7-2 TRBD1 TGTGCCAGCAGCGCACAGGGGAATTCCTACGAGCAGTACTTC CASSAQGNSYEQYF
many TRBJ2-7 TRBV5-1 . TGCGCCAGCAGCTTGGTGGCAGACTCCTACGAGCAGTACTTC CASSLVADSYEQYF
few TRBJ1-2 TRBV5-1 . TGCGCCAGCAGCTTATCAAACCTCCCCATCTATGGCTACACCTTC CASSLSNLPIYGYTF
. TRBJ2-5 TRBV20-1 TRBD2 TGCGGTGGTAGCGGGTCCCAAGAGACCCAGTACTTC CGGSGSQETQYF
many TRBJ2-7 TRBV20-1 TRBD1 TGCAGTGCGGCCGGGACAGGCTTTCCCTACGAGCAGTACTTC CSAAGTGFPYEQYF
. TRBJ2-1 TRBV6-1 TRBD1 TGTGCCAGCCCCGCAGGGGGACGAGATGGGCAGTTCTTC CASPAGGRDGQFF
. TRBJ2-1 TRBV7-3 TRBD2 TGTGCCAGCAGCCCACCTCAAGGTAGCGGGAGGGACAATGAGCAGTTCTTC CASSPPQGSGRDNEQFF
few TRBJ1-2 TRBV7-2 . TGTGCCAGCAGCAGCCGACAGGCTTACTATGGCTACACCTTC CASSSRQAYYGYTF
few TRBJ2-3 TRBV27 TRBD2 TGTGCCAGCAGTTACGCTAGCGGGAGGGTCACAGATACGCAGTATTTT CASSYASGRVTDTQYF
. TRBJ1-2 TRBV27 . TGTGCCAGCAGTTTTTCCACGACCGGGGTCAATGGCTACATCTTC CASSFSTTGVNGYIF